There are a few counts of the clone carrying this T cell receptor beta chain. The antigen remains undetermined. A J-beta primer mix and a sample-barcoded 5' primer were used in a second PCR of roughly 6 to 11 cycles. Using its own MiXCR run on the 5' RACE reads, TCRdb lists one record per CDR3 protein. The sample lists 540,000 or so distinct CDR3 sequences; less than 25% were seen once. This sample is part of a study of blood T cells in healthy people across ages. Study outcomes and limitations: Versus aged donors, long-lived donors had higher diversity and more naive CD4+ cells.

Germline V gene data show CDR1 as SGHAT and CDR2 as FQNNGV. This CDR3 has 18 residues. The V and J ends lost 0 bases and 4 bases respectively, with 19 bases between them. These data were also reused for a study on T cells of mothers and their children. That source adds: Three healthy Caucasian mothers, along with their six children, were the donors. Thymic selection shapes TCR recombination output similarly in related and unrelated pairs.

This receptor was taken from a boy aged 5-17 years in good health. The chain has TRBV11-2 and TRBJ2-1; D may be TRBD2 (7 bases). The sequencing sample was made of blood. For the CDR3, the DNA is TGTGCCAGCAGCTTAGATCGTCTCCCCGGGGGGCCTTACAATGAGCAGTTCTTC. Residues: CASSLDRLPGGPYNEQFF.